Given below is one T cell receptor (beta chain) in context. Antigen specificity is unknown. These data belong to a study of cytomegalovirus exposure and HLA in healthy donors. Overall study: Of a few hundred genotyped donors, roughly 81% grouped in the Caucasian-associated ancestry cluster.

The study ran its PCR with 60 Vbeta and 13 Jbeta primers. Assay used: immunoSEQ multiplex PCR; TCRdb lists only in-frame clones, some missing. The repertoire holds approximately 150,000 clones, with around 86% as singletons. General study results and limits: Presence/absence analyses rested on an assumption that sequencing depth was roughly uniform across donors. Specific recognition of CMV antigens was confirmed in vitro for three chains (all CMV-associated).

Donors sampled were nominally healthy, though unrecorded immune exposures were likely. The CDR3 extends over 16 amino acids. From germline, CDR1 is SEHNR and CDR2 FQNEAQ (reference sequence). Germline trimming cut 7 bases from V and 0 bases from J; bases unmatched to any gene: 8. This chain joins TRBV7-9 and TRBJ2-1, with 8 positions matching TRBD2. This receptor was obtained from a human donor in good health. Sequencing used PBMCs. The CDR3 coding sequence is TGTGCCAGCAATGAAGCGGGGGTTAGCTCCTACAATGAGCAGTTCTTC. Residues: CASNEAGVSSYNEQFF.